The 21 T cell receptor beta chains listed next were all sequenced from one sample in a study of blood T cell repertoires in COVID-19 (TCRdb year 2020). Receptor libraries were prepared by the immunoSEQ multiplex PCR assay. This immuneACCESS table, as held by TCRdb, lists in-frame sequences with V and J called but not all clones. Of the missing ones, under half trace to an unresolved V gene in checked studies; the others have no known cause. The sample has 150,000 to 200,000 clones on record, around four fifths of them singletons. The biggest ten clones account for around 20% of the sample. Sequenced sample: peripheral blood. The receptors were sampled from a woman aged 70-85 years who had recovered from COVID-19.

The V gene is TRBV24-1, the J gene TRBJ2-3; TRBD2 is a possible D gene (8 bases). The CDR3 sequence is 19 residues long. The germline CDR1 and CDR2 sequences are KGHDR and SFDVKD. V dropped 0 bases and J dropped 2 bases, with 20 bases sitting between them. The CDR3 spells CATSDLRGGGGSYTDTQYF. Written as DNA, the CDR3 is TGTGCCACCAGTGATTTGCGGGGGGGAGGGGGCAGCTACACAGATACGCAGTATTTT.

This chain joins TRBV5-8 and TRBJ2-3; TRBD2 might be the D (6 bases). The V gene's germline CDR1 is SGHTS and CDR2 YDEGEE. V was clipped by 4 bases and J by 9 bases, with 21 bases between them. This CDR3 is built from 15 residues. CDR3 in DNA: TGTGCCAGCAGCCCACGGGAACCTCTTGGGGGGACGCAGTATTTT. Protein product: CASSPREPLGGTQYF.

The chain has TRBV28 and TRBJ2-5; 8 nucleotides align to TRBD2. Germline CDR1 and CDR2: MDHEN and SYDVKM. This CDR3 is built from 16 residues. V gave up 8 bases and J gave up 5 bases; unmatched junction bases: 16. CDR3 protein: CASEEAPKRELETQYF. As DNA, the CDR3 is TGTGCCAGCGAAGAGGCCCCAAAGCGGGAGCTCGAGACCCAGTACTTC.

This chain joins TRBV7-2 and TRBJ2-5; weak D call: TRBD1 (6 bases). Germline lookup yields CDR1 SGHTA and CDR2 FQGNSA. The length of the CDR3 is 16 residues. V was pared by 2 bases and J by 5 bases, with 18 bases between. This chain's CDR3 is CASSLLAGAFGETQYF. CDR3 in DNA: TGTGCCAGCAGCTTATTGGCAGGGGCGTTTGGGGAGACCCAGTACTTC.

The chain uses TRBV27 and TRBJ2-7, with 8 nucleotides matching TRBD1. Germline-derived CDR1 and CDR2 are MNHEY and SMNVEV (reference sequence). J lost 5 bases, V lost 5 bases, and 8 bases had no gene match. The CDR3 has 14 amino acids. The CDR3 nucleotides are TGTGCCAGCAGTAAAGGACAGGGTAGGGACGAGCAGTACTTC. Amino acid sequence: CASSKGQGRDEQYF.

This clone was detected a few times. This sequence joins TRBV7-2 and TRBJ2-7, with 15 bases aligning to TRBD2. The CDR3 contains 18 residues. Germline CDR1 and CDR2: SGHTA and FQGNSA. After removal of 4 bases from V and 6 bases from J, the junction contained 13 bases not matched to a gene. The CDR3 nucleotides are TGTGCCAGCAGCTCCCACGGGGGGACTAGCGGGAGGTTGGGCGAGCAGTACTTC. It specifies CASSSHGGTSGRLGEQYF.

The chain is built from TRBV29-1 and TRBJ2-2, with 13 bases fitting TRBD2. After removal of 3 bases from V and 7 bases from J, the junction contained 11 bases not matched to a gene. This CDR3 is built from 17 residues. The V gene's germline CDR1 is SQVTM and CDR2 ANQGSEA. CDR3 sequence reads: CSVEEPGTSGNNGELFF. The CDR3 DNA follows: TGCAGCGTTGAGGAACCCGGGACTAGCGGGAATAACGGGGAGCTGTTTTTT.

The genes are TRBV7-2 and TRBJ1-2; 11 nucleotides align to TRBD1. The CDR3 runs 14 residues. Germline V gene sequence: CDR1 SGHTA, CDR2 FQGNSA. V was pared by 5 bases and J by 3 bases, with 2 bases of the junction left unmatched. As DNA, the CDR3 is TGTGCCAGCAGCAAGGACAGGGGGCACTATGGCTACACCTTC. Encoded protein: CASSKDRGHYGYTF. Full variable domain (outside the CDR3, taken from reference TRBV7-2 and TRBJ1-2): GAGVSQSPSNKVTEKGKDVELRCDPISGHTALYWYRQSLGQGLEFLIYFQGNSAPDKSGLPSDRFSAERTGGSVSTLTIQRTQQEDSAVYLCASSKDRGHYGYTFGSGTRLTVV.

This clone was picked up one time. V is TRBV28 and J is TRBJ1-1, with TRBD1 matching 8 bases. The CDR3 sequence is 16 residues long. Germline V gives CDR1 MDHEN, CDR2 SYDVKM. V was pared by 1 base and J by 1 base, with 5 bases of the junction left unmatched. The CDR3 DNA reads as TGTGCCAGCAGTTTATCCCCCGGGACAGGGAACACTGAAGCTTTCTTT. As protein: CASSLSPGTGNTEAFF.

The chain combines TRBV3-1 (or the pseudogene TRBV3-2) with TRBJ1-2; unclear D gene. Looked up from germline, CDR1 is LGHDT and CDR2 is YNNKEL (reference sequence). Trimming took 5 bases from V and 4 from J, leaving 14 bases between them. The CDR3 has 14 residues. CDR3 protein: CASSSGETTYGYTF. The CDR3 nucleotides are TGTGCCAGCAGCTCCGGGGAAACGACCTATGGCTACACCTTC.

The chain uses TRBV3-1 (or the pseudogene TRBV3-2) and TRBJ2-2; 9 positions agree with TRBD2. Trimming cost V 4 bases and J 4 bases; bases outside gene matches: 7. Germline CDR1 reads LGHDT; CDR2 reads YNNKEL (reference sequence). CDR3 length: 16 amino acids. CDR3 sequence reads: CASSPPGGRATGELFF. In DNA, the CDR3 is TGTGCCAGCAGCCCCCCCGGCGGGAGGGCCACCGGGGAGCTGTTTTTT.

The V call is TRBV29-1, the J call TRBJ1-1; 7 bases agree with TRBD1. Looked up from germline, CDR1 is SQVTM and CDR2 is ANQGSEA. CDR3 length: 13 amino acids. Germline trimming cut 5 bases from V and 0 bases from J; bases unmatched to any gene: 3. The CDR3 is CSVWGQLNTEAFF. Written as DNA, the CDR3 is TGCAGCGTTTGGGGACAGTTGAACACTGAAGCTTTCTTT. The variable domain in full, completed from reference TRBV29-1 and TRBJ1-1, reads SAVISQKPSRDICQRGTSLTIQCQVDSQVTMMFWYRQQPGQSLTLIATANQGSEATYESGFVIDKFPISRPNLTFSTLTVSNMSPEDSSIYLCSVWGQLNTEAFFGQGTRLTVV.

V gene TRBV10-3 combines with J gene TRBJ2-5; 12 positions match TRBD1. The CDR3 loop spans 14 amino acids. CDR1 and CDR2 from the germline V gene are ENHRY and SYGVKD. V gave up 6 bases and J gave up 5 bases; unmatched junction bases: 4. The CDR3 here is CAIRGDRGRETQYF. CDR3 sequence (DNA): TGTGCCATCAGGGGGGACAGGGGGCGTGAGACCCAGTACTTC.

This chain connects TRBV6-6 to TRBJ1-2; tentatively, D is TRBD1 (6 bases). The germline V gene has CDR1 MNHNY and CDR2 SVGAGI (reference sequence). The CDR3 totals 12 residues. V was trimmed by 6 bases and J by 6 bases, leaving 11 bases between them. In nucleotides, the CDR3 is TGTGCCAGCAGCGGACAGATTCATGGCTACACCTTC. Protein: CASSGQIHGYTF.

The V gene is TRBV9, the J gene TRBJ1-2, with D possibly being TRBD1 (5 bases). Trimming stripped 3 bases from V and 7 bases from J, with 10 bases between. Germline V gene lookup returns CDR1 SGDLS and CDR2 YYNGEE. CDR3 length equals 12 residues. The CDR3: CASSAVGVGYTF. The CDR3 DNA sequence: TGTGCCAGCAGCGCAGTAGGGGTTGGCTACACCTTC.

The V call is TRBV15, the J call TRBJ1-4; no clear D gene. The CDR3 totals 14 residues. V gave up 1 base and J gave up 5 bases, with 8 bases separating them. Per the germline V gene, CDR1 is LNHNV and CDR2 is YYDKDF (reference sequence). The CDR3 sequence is CATSRVRANEKLFF. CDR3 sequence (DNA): TGTGCCACCAGCAGAGTGCGAGCAAATGAAAAACTGTTTTTT.

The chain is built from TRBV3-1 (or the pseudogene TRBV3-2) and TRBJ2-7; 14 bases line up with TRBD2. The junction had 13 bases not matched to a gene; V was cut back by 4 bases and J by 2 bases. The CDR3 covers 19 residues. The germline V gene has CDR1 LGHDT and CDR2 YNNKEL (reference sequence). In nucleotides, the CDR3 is TGTGCCAGCAGCCCCGGGACTAGCGGGAGCGCGGCGCCCCCCTACGAGCAGTACTTC. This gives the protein CASSPGTSGSAAPPYEQYF.

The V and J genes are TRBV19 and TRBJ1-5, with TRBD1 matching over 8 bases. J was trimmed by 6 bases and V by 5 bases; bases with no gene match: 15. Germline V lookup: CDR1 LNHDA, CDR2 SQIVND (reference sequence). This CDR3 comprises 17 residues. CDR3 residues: CASSPARTGLFGQPQHF. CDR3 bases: TGTGCCAGTAGTCCAGCCCGGACAGGGTTGTTTGGTCAGCCCCAGCATTTT.

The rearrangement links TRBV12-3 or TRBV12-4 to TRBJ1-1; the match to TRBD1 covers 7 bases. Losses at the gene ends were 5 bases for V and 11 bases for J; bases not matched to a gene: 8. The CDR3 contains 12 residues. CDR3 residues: CASSPGTVRAFF. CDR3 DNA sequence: TGTGCCAGCAGTCCCGGGACAGTTCGGGCTTTCTTT.

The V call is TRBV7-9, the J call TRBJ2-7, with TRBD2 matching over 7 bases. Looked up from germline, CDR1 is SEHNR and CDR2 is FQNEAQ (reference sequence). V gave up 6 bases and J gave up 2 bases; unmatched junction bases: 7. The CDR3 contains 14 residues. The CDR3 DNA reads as TGTGCCAGCAGACCCAGCGGGACCCCCTACGAGCAGTACTTC. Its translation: CASRPSGTPYEQYF.

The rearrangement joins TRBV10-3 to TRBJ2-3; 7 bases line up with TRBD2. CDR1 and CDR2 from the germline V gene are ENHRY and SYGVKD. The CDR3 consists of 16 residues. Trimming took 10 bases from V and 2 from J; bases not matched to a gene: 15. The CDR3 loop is CATQTSPDQITDTQYF. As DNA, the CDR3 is TGTGCCACCCAGACTAGCCCAGACCAAATCACAGATACGCAGTATTTT.